The 8 T cell receptor beta chains below come from one sample, sequenced in a study of regulatory T cells in long-lasting Graves disease. The time point is: newly diagnosed GD, antithyroid drugs for less than 3 months. Extracted PBMC RNA gave rise to the TCR library. Library construction for TCR beta used iRepertoire HTBI primers and Arm-PCR of CDR3 regions. MiXCR, applied by TCRdb to the multiplex PCR reads, yields one record per CDR3 protein. The sample holds 350,000 to 400,000 distinct CDR3 sequences, 15% to 19% seen once. The sequencing here drew on peripheral blood mononuclear cells (PBMCs), taken at new diagnosis, from a patient treated with antithyroid drugs. The receptor set was obtained from a female donor with Graves disease.

The chain combines TRBV20-1 with TRBJ2-1; 8 nucleotides line up with TRBD2. The ends lost 5 bases at V and 5 bases at J; junction bases unmatched: 11. Germline CDR1 and CDR2: DFQATT and SNEGSKA (reference sequence). CDR3 size: 15 residues. As DNA, the CDR3 is TGCAGTGCTTTCGCGGGAGGCCGGTCGGACAATGAGCAGTTCTTC. This translates into CSAFAGGRSDNEQFF.

This clonotype was recorded many times. V gene TRBV12-3 or TRBV12-4 combines with J gene TRBJ2-1; 9 bases align to TRBD2. V gave up 1 base and J gave up 7 bases; unmatched junction bases: 5. The CDR3 totals 15 residues. As DNA, the CDR3 is TGTGCCAGCAGTTTAGGACTAGCGGCGACTAATGAGCAGTTCTTC. Translation gives CASSLGLAATNEQFF.

This clonotype has just a few counts. The rearrangement joins TRBV5-6 to TRBJ1-1, with D tentatively TRBD1 (6 bases). The germline V gene has CDR1 SGHDT and CDR2 YYEEEE. V lost 6 bases and J lost 2, with 14 bases in between. CDR3 length: 14 amino acids. CDR3: CASTQGLENTEAFF. The CDR3 DNA reads as TGTGCCAGCACGCAGGGGTTGGAAAACACTGAAGCTTTCTTT.

Turning to this clonotype: One base away lies a much larger clone, so this may be a sequencing read error. V and J are TRBV5-5 and TRBJ2-3; D is uncertain. From germline, CDR1 is SGHKS and CDR2 YYEKEE (reference sequence). CDR3 length equals 13 residues. The ends were cut back, 2 bases at V and 1 base at J, with 5 bases in the middle. CDR3 coding DNA: TGTGCCAGCAGCTTATGGGGCACAGATACGCAGTATTTT. It is translated as CASSLWGTDTQYF.

This clonotype was detected ten times or more. The V gene is TRBV27, the J gene TRBJ1-6, with D maybe TRBD1 (6 bases). Trimming took off 6 bases at V and 0 bases at J, with 21 bases between the two ends. The CDR3 consists of 19 residues. Per germline, CDR1 MNHEY and CDR2 SMNVEV (reference sequence). DNA for the CDR3: TGTGCCAGCAGGCGCGACAGGAATAACCTAAGCTCCTATAATTCACCCCTCCACTTT. Amino acid sequence: CASRRDRNNLSSYNSPLHF.

There are many counts of this clonotype. The chain uses TRBV10-1 and TRBJ2-7; tentatively, D is TRBD1 (6 bases). Trimming shortened V by 2 bases and J by 0 bases, and 20 bases separated the two germline ends. The CDR3 runs to 18 residues. Germline assignment: CDR1 WNHNN and CDR2 SYGVQD (reference sequence). The CDR3 DNA follows: TGCGCCAGCAGTGAGGTATTTAGCCCGACAGGTAGCTCCTACGAGCAGTACTTC. Its protein is CASSEVFSPTGSSYEQYF.

This clonotype was seen a few times. The chain combines TRBV5-1 with TRBJ2-7, with 7 positions matching TRBD1. Germline V gene lookup returns CDR1 SGHRS and CDR2 YFSETQ. J gave up 3 bases and V 4 bases, and 19 bases lay outside the gene matches. The CDR3 runs to 18 residues. CDR3 bases: TGCGCCAGCAGCCCGCGTGGGCGACAGGGATCCCCCCTCTACGAGCAGTACTTC. This translates into CASSPRGRQGSPLYEQYF.

This clonotype has a handful of counts. The chain joins TRBV7-2 to TRBJ2-1; D might be TRBD2 (6 bases). The germline V gene encodes CDR1 SGHTA and CDR2 FQGNSA. This CDR3 comprises 15 residues. The germline V and J ends were trimmed by 2 bases and 6 bases, with 14 bases remaining between them. CDR3 in amino acids: CASSLRLVSSNEQFF. DNA of the CDR3: TGTGCCAGCAGCTTAAGACTAGTTTCTAGCAATGAGCAGTTCTTC. The complete variable domain, with remaining parts taken from reference TRBV7-2 and TRBJ2-1, reads GAGVSQSPSNKVTEKGKDVELRCDPISGHTALYWYRQSLGQGLEFLIYFQGNSAPDKSGLPSDRFSAERTGGSVSTLTIQRTQQEDSAVYLCASSLRLVSSNEQFFGPGTRLTVL.